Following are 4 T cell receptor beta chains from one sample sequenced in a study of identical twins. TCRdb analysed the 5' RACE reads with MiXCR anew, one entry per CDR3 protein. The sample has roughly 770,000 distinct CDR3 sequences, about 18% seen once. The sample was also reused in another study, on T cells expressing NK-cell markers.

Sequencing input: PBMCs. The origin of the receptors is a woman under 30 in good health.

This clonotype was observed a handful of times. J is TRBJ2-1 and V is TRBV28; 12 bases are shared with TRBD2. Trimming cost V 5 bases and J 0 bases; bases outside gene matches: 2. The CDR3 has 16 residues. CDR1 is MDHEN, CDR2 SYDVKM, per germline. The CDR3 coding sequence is TGTGCCAGCAGTGCTAGCGGGAGGGGCTCCTACAATGAGCAGTTCTTC. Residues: CASSASGRGSYNEQFF.

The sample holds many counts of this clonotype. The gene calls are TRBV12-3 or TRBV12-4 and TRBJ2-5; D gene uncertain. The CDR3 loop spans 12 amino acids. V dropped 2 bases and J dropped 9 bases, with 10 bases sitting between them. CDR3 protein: CASSLLETAQYF. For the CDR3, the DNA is TGTGCCAGCAGTTTACTCGAGACGGCCCAGTACTTC.

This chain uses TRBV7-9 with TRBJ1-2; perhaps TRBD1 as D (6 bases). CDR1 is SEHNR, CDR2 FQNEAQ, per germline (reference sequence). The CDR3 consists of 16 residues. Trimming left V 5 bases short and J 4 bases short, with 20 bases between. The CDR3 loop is CASSGRGGQGGYGYTF. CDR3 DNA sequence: TGTGCCAGCAGCGGACGAGGGGGGCAGGGCGGCTATGGCTACACCTTC.

The CDR3 bases are TGCGCCAGCAGCTTGGGACCCGACCGGGAGACCCAGTACTTC. It codes for CASSLGPDRETQYF. The genes are TRBV5-1 and TRBJ2-5; D uncertain. Germline CDR1 SGHRS, CDR2 YFSETQ. The CDR3 spans 14 residues. V gave up 0 bases and J gave up 5 bases, with 11 bases separating them.